These 5 T cell receptor beta chains were sequenced from one sample in a study of cytomegalovirus exposure and HLA in healthy donors. The PCR contained 60 Vbeta and 13 Jbeta primers. The table came from immunoSEQ multiplex PCR; TCRdb's copy has only in-frame clones and leaves some out. The sample shows tens of thousands of clones, 70% to 85% of them seen only once. Sequencing input: PBMCs. These receptors were collected from a woman aged 40 to 55 in good health and CMV-seropositive.

This chain connects TRBV10-3 to TRBJ1-2; D possibly corresponds to TRBD1 (5 bases). This CDR3 region has 14 residues. Looked up from germline, CDR1 is ENHRY and CDR2 is SYGVKD. Trimming cost V 6 bases and J 4 bases, with 15 bases left between them. CDR3 coding DNA: TGTGCCATCAGCCCCGGGGGTACTGGCTATGGCTACACCTTC. Its translation: CAISPGGTGYGYTF.

This clone came up a few times. V gene TRBV19 combines with J gene TRBJ2-1; TRBD1 matches 10 bases. Germline V gene data show CDR1 as LNHDA and CDR2 as SQIVND (reference sequence). The CDR3 has 14 amino acids. With 5 bases clipped from V and 3 bases from J, the junction kept 1 base outside the gene matches. DNA of the CDR3: TGTGCCAGTAGTGGGACAGGGGTCTACAATGAGCAGTTCTTC. It codes for CASSGTGVYNEQFF.

Note on this clone: The identical CDR3 is also encoded by other nucleotide sequences in the sample. The chain joins TRBV5-4 to TRBJ2-2; 8 nucleotides align to TRBD1. The junction had 3 bases not matched to a gene; V was cut back by 0 bases and J by 5 bases. CDR1 is SGHNT, CDR2 YYREEE, per germline (reference sequence). The CDR3 covers 15 residues. CDR3 sequence reads: CASSLGQGKTGELFF. The CDR3, as DNA: TGTGCCAGCAGCTTGGGACAGGGGAAAACCGGGGAGCTGTTTTTT.

V is TRBV5-1 and J is TRBJ2-5; TRBD2 aligns across 9 bases. CDR3 length: 16 residues. Germline trimming cut 2 bases from V and 9 bases from J; bases unmatched to any gene: 14. Germline-derived CDR1 and CDR2 are SGHRS and YFSETQ. In DNA form, the CDR3 reads TGCGCCAGCAGCTTTCATGGACTAGCGAAAAGTGGGGCCCAGTACTTC. It codes for CASSFHGLAKSGAQYF.

The chain recombines TRBV5-6 with TRBJ1-4; 7 nucleotides align to TRBD1. V trimming: 3 bases; J trimming: 4 bases; junction bases outside the gene matches: 9. This CDR3 has 16 amino acids. The germline CDR1 and CDR2 sequences are SGHDT and YYEEEE. In DNA, the CDR3 is TGTGCCAGCAGCTGGACCGGGACAGTCGATAATGAAAAACTGTTTTTT. Protein sequence: CASSWTGTVDNEKLFF. Full variable domain (missing parts from reference TRBV5-6 and TRBJ1-4): DAGVTQSPTHLIKTRGQQVTLRCSPKSGHDTVSWYQQALGQGPQFIFQYYEEEERQRGNFPDRFSGHQFPNYSSELNVNALLLGDSALYLCASSWTGTVDNEKLFFGSGTQLSVL.